Below, 9 T cell receptor beta chains from the same sample are listed, as sequenced in a study of control samples from healthy donors and cancer patients. Measured with immunoSEQ multiplex PCR; TCRdb has only the in-frame clones, and not every one. The table has around 70,000 clones, nearly 85% seen once. Material: blood. The receptors here all came from a man aged 55 to 70 in good health.

J is TRBJ1-2 and V is TRBV4-2, with D possibly matching TRBD1 (6 bases). Trimming removed 0 bases at V and 3 bases at J, with 17 bases between. Germline V lookup: CDR1 LGHNA, CDR2 YNFKEQ. CDR3 length equals 17 residues. The CDR3: CASSQETDSSKDYGYTF. CDR3 sequence (DNA): TGTGCCAGCAGCCAAGAAACGGACAGTAGTAAGGACTATGGCTACACCTTC.

This chain uses TRBV7-6 with TRBJ1-6; D call uncertain. Trimming stripped 5 bases from V and 8 bases from J, with 25 bases between. Germline V lookup: CDR1 SGHVS, CDR2 FNYEAQ. The CDR3 has 18 residues. CDR3 bases: TGTGCCAGCAGCCCCCATCCGTCCACGGGGTCTGGGGATTCACCCCTCCACTTT. This codes for CASSPHPSTGSGDSPLHF.

The rearrangement uses TRBV7-2 and TRBJ1-2, with D possibly being TRBD1 (5 bases). The ends were cut back, 5 bases at V and 7 bases at J, with 23 bases in the middle. This CDR3 comprises 16 residues. CDR1 SGHTA and CDR2 FQGNSA come from the germline V gene. CDR3 protein: CASSPLARVSRGGYTF. Here the CDR3 DNA reads TGTGCCAGCAGCCCCCTCGCCAGGGTGTCGAGGGGTGGCTACACCTTC.

The CDR3 DNA reads TGTGCCAGCAGCCAAGTTGTATACAGGGGGCAAGGAATGGGACAGCCCCAGCATTTT. Amino acid sequence: CASSQVVYRGQGMGQPQHF. The chain is built from TRBV4-2 and TRBJ1-5; 9 bases map to TRBD1. CDR3 length: 19 residues. Per the germline V gene, CDR1 is LGHNA and CDR2 is YNFKEQ. V shed 1 base, J shed 7 bases, and the junction held 17 bases outside the gene matches.

This rearrangement joins TRBV30 to TRBJ2-3; D tentatively reads TRBD1 or TRBD2 (6 bases each). The CDR3 extends over 15 amino acids. Germline V gene sequence: CDR1 GTSNPN, CDR2 SVGIG (reference sequence). Trimming pared 2 bases from V and 2 bases from J, leaving 14 bases between. The CDR3 is CAWSRGAGHTDTQYF. As DNA, the CDR3 is TGTGCCTGGAGTAGGGGGGCGGGGCACACAGATACGCAGTATTTT.

The chain has TRBV5-1 and TRBJ2-1; the D call may be TRBD1 or TRBD2 (5 bases each). The CDR3 loop spans 11 amino acids. V was cut by 3 bases and J by 15 bases, with 13 bases left in between. Germline V gene data show CDR1 as SGHRS and CDR2 as YFSETQ. As DNA, the CDR3 is TGCGCCAGCAGCTGGGACGCGGAGGTGTTCTTC. It translates to CASSWDAEVFF. The full variable domain, completed using reference TRBV5-1 and TRBJ2-1, is KAGVTQTPRYLIKTRGQQVTLSCSPISGHRSVSWYQQTPGQGLQFLFEYFSETQRNKGNFPGRFSGRQFSNSRSEMNVSTLELGDSALYLCASSWDAEVFFGPGTRLTVL.

The chain employs TRBV2 and TRBJ2-5, with a weak D call TRBD2 (7 bases). Per the germline V gene, CDR1 is SNHLY and CDR2 is FYNNEI. With 8 bases removed from V and 5 bases from J, the gap between germline ends came to 12 bases. CDR3 length: 12 residues. This CDR3 is CASGGAGETQYF. CDR3 nucleotide sequence: TGTGCCAGCGGGGGGGCCGGTGAGACCCAGTACTTC. Full variable domain (rest looked up from reference TRBV2 and TRBJ2-5): EPEVTQTPSHQVTQMGQEVILRCVPISNHLYFYWYRQILGQKVEFLVSFYNNEISEKSEIFDDQFSVERPDGSNFTLKIRSTKLEDSAMYFCASGGAGETQYFGPGTRLLVL.

The chain carries TRBV12-5 and TRBJ2-1; D may be TRBD2 (6 bases). Trimming stripped 1 base from V and 9 bases from J, with 10 bases between. The CDR3 loop spans 13 amino acids. Germline CDR1 and CDR2: LGHNT and FRNRAP. CDR3 DNA sequence: TGTGCTAGTGGTTTGGCCCTGGGAGGTGAGCAGTTCTTC. Translation: CASGLALGGEQFF.

The J gene is TRBJ1-1, the V gene TRBV6-2 or TRBV6-3; D not resolved. The CDR3 has 15 residues. Germline V CDR1 and CDR2: MNHEY, SVGEGT. V gave up 6 bases and J gave up 8 bases, with 22 bases separating them. CDR3 nucleotide sequence: TGTGCCAGCAGCCTGGGCGAATTGGGAACCAAGGAAGCTTTCTTT. Protein product: CASSLGELGTKEAFF.